This T cell receptor beta chain was captured by sequencing in a study of blood T cell repertoires in COVID-19. Turning to the study itself: The analysed material was cDNA or gDNA that came from T cells, B-cell-depleted T cells, or PBMCs.

All enrollees were roughly 18 to 90 years old and from under 25 US areas. Participant-reported clinical history was the basis for cohort assignment. The CDR3 extends over 14 amino acids. The V end lost 3 bases, the J end lost 1 base, and 12 bases lay between the germline ends. Germline-derived CDR1 and CDR2 are DFQATT and SNEGSKA (reference sequence). Data came from immunoSEQ multiplex PCR; TCRdb stores just in-frame clones and leaves some out. The repertoire includes 430,000 or so clones, 88% of them detected once, and about 1.7% sits in the top ten. The receptor comes from a woman aged 40-49 years who had recovered from COVID-19. This sequence joins TRBV20-1 and TRBJ1-1, with D hard to call. Sequenced sample: PBMCs or T cells enriched from blood (not recorded which). This chain's CDR3 is CSASLGRPNTEAFF. CDR3 DNA sequence: TGCAGTGCTAGTTTGGGCAGGCCGAACACTGAAGCTTTCTTT.